These 11 T cell receptor beta chains came from one sample sequenced in a study of early T cells in non-severe SARS-CoV-2 infection (dated by TCRdb to the early 2020s). Library generation was performed with 5' RACE. The sequencing machine was a NextSeq 500. TCRdb took the public reads, trimmed them with fastp at Q25, ran MiXCR for clone calling and kept in-frame beta chains. Rows with a matching CDR3 protein are joined into one entry that keeps the most common DNA and genes. This sample is represented by 40,000 to 55,000 distinct CDR3 sequences; 12% of them were singletons. The top ten clones comprise roughly 15% of the sample. Sequencing input: whole blood. The source of these receptors is an adult who was a healthcare worker with PCR-confirmed SARS-CoV-2 infection or an uninfected control (not recorded which).

This clonotype was observed many times. This chain joins TRBV4-1 and TRBJ1-2; tentatively, D is TRBD1 (5 bases). This CDR3 has 14 amino acids. Germline V CDR1 and CDR2: MGHRA, YSYEKL. The germline V and J ends were trimmed by 1 base and 4 bases, with 10 bases remaining between them. The CDR3 DNA reads TGCGCCAGCAGCCAAGCCACCGGGGGCTATGGCTACACCTTC. Its protein product is CASSQATGGYGYTF.

This chain joins TRBV6-2 or TRBV6-3 and TRBJ2-1, with TRBD1 identical over 12 bases. The CDR3 covers 14 residues. The trim removed 10 bases at V and 8 bases at J, leaving 9 bases unmatched. Germline lookup yields CDR1 MNHEY and CDR2 SVGEGT. The CDR3 protein is CAILGTGGRDEQFF. DNA of the CDR3: TGTGCCATACTAGGGACAGGGGGCAGGGATGAGCAGTTCTTC.

This chain connects TRBV29-1 to TRBJ2-3, with D hard to call. The CDR3 is made up of 11 amino acids. Germline lookup yields CDR1 SQVTM and CDR2 ANQGSEA. V was clipped by 4 bases and J by 2 bases, with 4 bases between them. The CDR3 loop reads CSVVVTDTQYF. In nucleotides, the CDR3 is TGCAGCGTTGTTGTCACAGATACGCAGTATTTT.

In its sample, this clonotype was seen many times. The chain recombines TRBV28 with TRBJ2-5, with TRBD1 matching 8 bases. Losses at the gene ends were 4 bases for V and 5 bases for J; bases not matched to a gene: 6. This CDR3 has 14 residues. Germline-derived CDR1 and CDR2 are MDHEN and SYDVKM. DNA for the CDR3: TGTGCCAGCAGTTCTCAGGGGGCCGGGGAGACCCAGTACTTC. It codes for CASSSQGAGETQYF.

V is TRBV5-1 and J is TRBJ2-4; D is uncertain. The CDR3 extends over 16 amino acids. Germline CDR1 reads SGHRS; CDR2 reads YFSETQ. The ends were cut back, 0 bases at V and 0 bases at J, with 10 bases in the middle. Here the CDR3 reads CASSLGQASAKNIQYF. The CDR3 coding sequence is TGCGCCAGCAGCTTGGGGCAGGCGTCAGCCAAAAACATTCAGTACTTC.

This clonotype was recorded many times. The chain employs TRBV6-6 and TRBJ2-6; D is uncertain. Between the trimmed V and J ends, which lost 4 bases and 4 bases, there was a span of 2 bases. Germline values: CDR1 MNHNY, CDR2 SVGAGI (reference sequence). There are 12 residues in the CDR3. Here the CDR3 reads CASSWGANVLTF. The DNA for the CDR3 is TGTGCCAGCAGTTGGGGGGCCAACGTCCTGACTTTC.

The chain links TRBV7-3 to TRBJ2-7; the D gene is possibly TRBD2 (5 bases). This CDR3 contains 13 residues. Germline-derived CDR1 and CDR2 are SGHTA and FQGTGA. Trimming took 1 base from V and 7 from J, leaving 11 bases between them. CDR3 nucleotides: TGTGCCAGCAGCTTAAGCGGGTCCCAGGAGCAGTACTTC. Translating gives CASSLSGSQEQYF.

At least ten counts were recorded for this clonotype. The rearrangement links TRBV19 to TRBJ2-4; D perhaps matches TRBD2 (6 bases). V was clipped by 5 bases and J by 4 bases, with 12 bases between them. CDR3 length: 14 amino acids. Germline V gives CDR1 LNHDA, CDR2 SQIVND (reference sequence). The CDR3: CASSSRTKKNIQYF. The CDR3 DNA sequence: TGTGCCAGTAGTTCCCGGACTAAAAAAAACATTCAGTACTTC.

J is TRBJ1-6 and V is TRBV5-4; tentatively, D is TRBD1 (5 bases). The V end was cut by 5 bases, the J end by 8 bases, with 14 bases between. CDR3 length equals 14 residues. Germline CDR1 SGHNT, CDR2 YYREEE (reference sequence). In DNA, the CDR3 is TGTGCCAGCAGTCAAAACATGGGGGATTCACCCCTCCACTTT. Amino acid sequence: CASSQNMGDSPLHF.

This rearrangement joins TRBV6-2 or TRBV6-3 to TRBJ1-5; unclear D gene. V lost 6 bases and J lost 4, with 7 bases in between. This CDR3 is 12 amino acids long. Germline CDR1 MNHEY, CDR2 SVGEGT. CDR3 DNA: TGTGCCAGCAGCTCCGTTAATCAGCCCCAGCATTTT. Amino acid sequence: CASSSVNQPQHF.

This clonotype was counted many times. The V call is TRBV6-5, the J call TRBJ2-2, with 8 bases identical to TRBD1. This CDR3 contains 16 residues. CDR1 is MNHEY, CDR2 SVGAGI, per germline. Trimming cost V 6 bases and J 6 bases; bases outside gene matches: 12. Here the CDR3 reads CASRRTYPRGPGELFF. For the CDR3, the DNA is TGTGCCAGCAGGAGAACTTACCCCAGGGGGCCCGGGGAGCTGTTTTTT.